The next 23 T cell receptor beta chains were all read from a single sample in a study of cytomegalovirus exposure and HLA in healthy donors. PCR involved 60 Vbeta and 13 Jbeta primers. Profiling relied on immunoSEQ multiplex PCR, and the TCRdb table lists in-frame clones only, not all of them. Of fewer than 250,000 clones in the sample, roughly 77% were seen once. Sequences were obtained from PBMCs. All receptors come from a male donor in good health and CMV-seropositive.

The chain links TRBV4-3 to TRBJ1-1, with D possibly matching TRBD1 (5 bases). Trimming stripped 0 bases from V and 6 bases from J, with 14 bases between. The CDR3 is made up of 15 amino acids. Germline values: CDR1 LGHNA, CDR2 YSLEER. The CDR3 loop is CASSQDRVGAAEAFF. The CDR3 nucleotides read TGCGCCAGCAGCCAAGATCGGGTTGGGGCCGCTGAAGCTTTCTTT.

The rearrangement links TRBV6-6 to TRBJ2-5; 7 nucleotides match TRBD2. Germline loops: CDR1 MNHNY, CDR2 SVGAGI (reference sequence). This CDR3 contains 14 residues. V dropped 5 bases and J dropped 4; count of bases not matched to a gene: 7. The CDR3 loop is CASSTWTRGETQYF. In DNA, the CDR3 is TGTGCCAGCAGTACCTGGACTAGAGGAGAGACCCAGTACTTC.

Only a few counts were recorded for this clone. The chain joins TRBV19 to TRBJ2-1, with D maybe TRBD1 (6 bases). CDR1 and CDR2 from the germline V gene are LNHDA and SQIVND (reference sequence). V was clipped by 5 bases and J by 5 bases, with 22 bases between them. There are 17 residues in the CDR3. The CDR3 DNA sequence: TGTGCCAGTAGTTGGTCCCTCGAGGGGGTTCCGGACAATGAGCAGTTCTTC. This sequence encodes CASSWSLEGVPDNEQFF.

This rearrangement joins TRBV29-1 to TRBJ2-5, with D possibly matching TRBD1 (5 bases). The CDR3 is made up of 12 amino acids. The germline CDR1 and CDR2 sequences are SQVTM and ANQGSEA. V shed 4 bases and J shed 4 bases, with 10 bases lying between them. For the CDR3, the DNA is TGCAGCGTTGTAAAGGGGTCAGAGACCCAGTACTTC. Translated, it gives CSVVKGSETQYF.

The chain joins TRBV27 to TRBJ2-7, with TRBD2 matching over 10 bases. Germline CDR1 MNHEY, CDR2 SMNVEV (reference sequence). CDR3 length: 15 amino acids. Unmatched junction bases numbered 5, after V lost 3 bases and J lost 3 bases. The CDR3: CASSFGPSGGYEQYF. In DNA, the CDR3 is TGTGCCAGCAGTTTTGGTCCTAGCGGGGGCTACGAGCAGTACTTC.

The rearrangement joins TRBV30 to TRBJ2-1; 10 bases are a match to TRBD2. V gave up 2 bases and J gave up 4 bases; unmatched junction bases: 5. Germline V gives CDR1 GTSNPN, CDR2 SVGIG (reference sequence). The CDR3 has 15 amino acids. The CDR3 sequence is CAWSTSGTGYNEQFF. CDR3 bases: TGTGCCTGGAGTACTAGCGGGACGGGGTACAATGAGCAGTTCTTC. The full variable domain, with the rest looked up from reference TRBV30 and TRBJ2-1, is SQTIHQWPATLVQPVGSPLSLECTVEGTSNPNLYWYRQAAGRGLQLLFYSVGIGQISSEVPQNLSASRPQDRQFILSSKKLLLSDSGFYLCAWSTSGTGYNEQFFGPGTRLTVL.

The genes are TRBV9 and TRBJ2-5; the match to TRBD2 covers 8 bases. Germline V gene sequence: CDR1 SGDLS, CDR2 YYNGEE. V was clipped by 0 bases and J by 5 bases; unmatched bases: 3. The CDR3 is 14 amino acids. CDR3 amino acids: CASSVAGGTETQYF. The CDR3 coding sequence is TGTGCCAGCAGCGTAGCGGGGGGGACGGAGACCCAGTACTTC.

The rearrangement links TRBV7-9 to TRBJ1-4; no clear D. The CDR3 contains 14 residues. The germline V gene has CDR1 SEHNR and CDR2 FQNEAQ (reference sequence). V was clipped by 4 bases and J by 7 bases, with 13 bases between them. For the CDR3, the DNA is TGTGCCAGCAGCTCCGAACCGGGATTTGAAAAACTGTTTTTT. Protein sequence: CASSSEPGFEKLFF. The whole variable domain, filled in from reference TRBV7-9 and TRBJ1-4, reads DTGVSQNPRHKITKRGQNVTFRCDPISEHNRLYWYRQTLGQGPEFLTYFQNEAQLEKSRLLSDRFSAERPKGSFSTLEIQRTEQGDSAMYLCASSSEPGFEKLFFGSGTQLSVL.

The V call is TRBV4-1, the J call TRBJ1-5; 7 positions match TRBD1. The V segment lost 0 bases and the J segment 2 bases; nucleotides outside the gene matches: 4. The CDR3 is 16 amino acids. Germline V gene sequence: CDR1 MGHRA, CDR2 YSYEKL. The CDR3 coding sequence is TGCGCCAGCAGCCAAGATGTAACAGGGGGCAATCAGCCCCAGCATTTT. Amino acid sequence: CASSQDVTGGNQPQHF.

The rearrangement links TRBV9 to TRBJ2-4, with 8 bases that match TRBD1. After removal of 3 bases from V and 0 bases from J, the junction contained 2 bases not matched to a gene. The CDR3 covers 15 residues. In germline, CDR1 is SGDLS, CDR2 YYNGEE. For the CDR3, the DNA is TGTGCCAGCAGCGGCGGACAGGGAGCCAAAAACATTCAGTACTTC. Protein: CASSGGQGAKNIQYF.

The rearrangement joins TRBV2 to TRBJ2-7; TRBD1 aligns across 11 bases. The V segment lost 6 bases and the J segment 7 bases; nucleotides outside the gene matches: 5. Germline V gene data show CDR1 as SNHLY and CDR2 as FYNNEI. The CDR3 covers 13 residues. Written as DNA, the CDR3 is TGTGCCAGCAGGGACAGGGGGCTTTGGGAGCAGTACTTC. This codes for CASRDRGLWEQYF.

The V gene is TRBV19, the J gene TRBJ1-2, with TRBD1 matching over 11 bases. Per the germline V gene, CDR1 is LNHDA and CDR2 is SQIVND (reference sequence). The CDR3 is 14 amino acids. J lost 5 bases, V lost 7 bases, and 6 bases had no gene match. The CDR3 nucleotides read TGTGCCAGTACCCTGGGACAGGGGGGATATGGCTACACCTTC. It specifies CASTLGQGGYGYTF.

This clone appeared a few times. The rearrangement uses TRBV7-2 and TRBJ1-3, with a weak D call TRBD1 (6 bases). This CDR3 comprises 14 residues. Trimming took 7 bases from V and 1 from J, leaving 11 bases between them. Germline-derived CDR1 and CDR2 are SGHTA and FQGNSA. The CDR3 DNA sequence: TGTGCCAGCAACGTAGGGGGTTCTGGAAACACCATATATTTT. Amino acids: CASNVGGSGNTIYF. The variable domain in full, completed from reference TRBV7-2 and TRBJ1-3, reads GAGVSQSPSNKVTEKGKDVELRCDPISGHTALYWYRQSLGQGLEFLIYFQGNSAPDKSGLPSDRFSAERTGGSVSTLTIQRTQQEDSAVYLCASNVGGSGNTIYFGEGSWLTVV.

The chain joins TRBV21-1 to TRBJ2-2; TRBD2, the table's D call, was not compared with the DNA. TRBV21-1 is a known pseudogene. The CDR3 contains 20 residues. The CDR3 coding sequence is TGTGCCAGCAGCACTCGCAACCTTCTAGCGGGGGGGCCCCTTACCGGGGAGCTGTTTTTT. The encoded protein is CASSTRNLLAGGPLTGELFF.

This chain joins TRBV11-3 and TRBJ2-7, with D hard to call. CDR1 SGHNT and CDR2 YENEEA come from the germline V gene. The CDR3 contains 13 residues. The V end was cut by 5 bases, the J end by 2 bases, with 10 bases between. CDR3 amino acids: CASSRESTYEQYF. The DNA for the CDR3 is TGTGCCAGCAGCAGAGAGTCCACCTACGAGCAGTACTTC.

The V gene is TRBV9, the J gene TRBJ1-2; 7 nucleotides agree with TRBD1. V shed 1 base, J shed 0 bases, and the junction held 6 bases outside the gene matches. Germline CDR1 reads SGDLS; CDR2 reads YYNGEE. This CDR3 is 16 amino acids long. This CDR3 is CASSVNQGEANYGYTF. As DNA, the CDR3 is TGTGCCAGCAGCGTAAATCAGGGGGAGGCTAACTATGGCTACACCTTC.

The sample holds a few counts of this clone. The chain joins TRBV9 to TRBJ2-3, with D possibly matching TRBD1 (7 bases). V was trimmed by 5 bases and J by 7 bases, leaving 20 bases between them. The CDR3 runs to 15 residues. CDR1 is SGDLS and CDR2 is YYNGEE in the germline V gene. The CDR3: CASSNRETRGNTQYF. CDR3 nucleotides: TGTGCCAGCAGTAACCGGGAGACCAGGGGGAATACGCAGTATTTT.

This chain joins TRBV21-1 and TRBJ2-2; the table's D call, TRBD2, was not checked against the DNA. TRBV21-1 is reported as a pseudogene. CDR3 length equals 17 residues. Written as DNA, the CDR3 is TGTGCCAGCTGGCTTCTAGCGGGAGGGTTGGCCACCGGGGAGCTGTTTTTT. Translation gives CASWLLAGGLATGELFF.

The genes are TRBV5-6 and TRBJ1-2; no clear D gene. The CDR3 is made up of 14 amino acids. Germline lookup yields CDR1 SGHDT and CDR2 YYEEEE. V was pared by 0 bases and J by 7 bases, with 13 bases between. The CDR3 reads CASSLGITAGGYTF. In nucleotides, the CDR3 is TGTGCCAGCAGCTTGGGTATTACGGCGGGTGGCTACACCTTC.

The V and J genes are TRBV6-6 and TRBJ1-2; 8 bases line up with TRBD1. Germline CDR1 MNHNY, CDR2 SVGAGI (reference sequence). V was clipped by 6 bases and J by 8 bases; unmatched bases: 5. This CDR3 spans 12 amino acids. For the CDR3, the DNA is TGTGCCAGCAGGGGGACAGGCGAGGGCTACACCTTC. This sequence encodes CASRGTGEGYTF.

CDR3 sequence: CASSPGLAGSTGELFF. CDR3 nucleotides: TGTGCCAGCTCACCGGGACTAGCGGGGAGCACCGGGGAGCTGTTTTTT. This chain uses TRBV18 with TRBJ2-2, with TRBD2 matching 13 bases. V was clipped by 3 bases and J by 4 bases; unmatched bases: 2. The germline gives CDR1 KGHSH, CDR2 LQKENI. CDR3 length: 16 amino acids.

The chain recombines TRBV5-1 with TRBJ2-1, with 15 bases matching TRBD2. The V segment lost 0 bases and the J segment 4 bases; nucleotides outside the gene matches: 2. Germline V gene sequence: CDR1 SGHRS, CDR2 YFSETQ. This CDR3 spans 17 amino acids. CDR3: CASSLEGTSGGYNEQFF. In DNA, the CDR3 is TGCGCCAGCAGCTTGGAAGGGACTAGCGGGGGGTACAATGAGCAGTTCTTC.

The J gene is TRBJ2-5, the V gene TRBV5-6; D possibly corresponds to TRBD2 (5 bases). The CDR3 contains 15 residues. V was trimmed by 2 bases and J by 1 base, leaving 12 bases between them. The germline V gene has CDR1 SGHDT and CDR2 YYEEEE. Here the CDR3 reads CASSFPPGSQETQYF. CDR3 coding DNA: TGTGCCAGCAGCTTTCCTCCGGGATCCCAAGAGACCCAGTACTTC.